This TCR beta chain was observed in a study of blood T cell repertoires in COVID-19. This CDR3 contains 11 residues. Germline CDR1 reads DFQATT; CDR2 reads SNEGSKA (reference sequence). In the case of this clone: The junction shows a germline mismatch at one end, possibly a read error.

Repertoires were generated with immunoSEQ multiplex PCR, while TCRdb's copy carries only in-frame clones and drops some. This table has roughly 400,000 clones, 80% to 90% appearing once. This chain links TRBV20-1 with TRBJ2-7, with D perhaps TRBD2 (6 bases). This clonotype was sampled from a man aged 30 to 39 who had recovered from COVID-19. The material sequenced was PBMCs or T cells enriched from blood (not recorded which). CDR3 sequence reads: CSARDHRDWNF. DNA for the CDR3: TGCAGTGCTAGAGATCACCGGGACTGGAACTTC.